The next 12 T cell receptor beta chains were all read from a single sample in a study of Ad26.COV2.S vaccination and SARS-CoV-2 variants. Only in-frame clones appear in the TCRdb table, and some are missing; sequencing was by immunoSEQ multiplex PCR. The table records roughly 300,000 clones, approximately 90% of them present only once. Treatment given: about 20 received Ad26.COV2.S at low or high dose, single or two shots; roughly five received placebo; per-sample allocation not given. Day 63 after the first vaccine or placebo injection was the time point for sampling. Sequencing was performed on peripheral blood, taken in a trial of Ad26.COV2.S vaccine versus placebo. The receptors derive from a person aged 18-60 years who received the Ad26.COV2.S COVID-19 vaccine or a placebo.

The genes are TRBV27 and TRBJ2-1; D gene uncertain. The V gene's germline CDR1 is MNHEY and CDR2 SMNVEV (reference sequence). Trimming cost V 3 bases and J 4 bases, with 4 bases left between them. This CDR3 has 12 amino acids. DNA for the CDR3: TGTGCCAGCAGTTTTCGATACAATGAGCAGTTCTTC. It yields the protein CASSFRYNEQFF.

The table lists this clone with a few counts. This rearrangement joins TRBV9 to TRBJ2-2, with TRBD1 as a possible D gene (6 bases). V dropped 0 bases and J dropped 4 bases, with 7 bases sitting between them. The CDR3 is made up of 14 amino acids. CDR1 SGDLS and CDR2 YYNGEE come from the germline V gene. CDR3 in amino acids: CASSVGGGTGELFF. The DNA for the CDR3 is TGTGCCAGCAGCGTAGGAGGGGGCACCGGGGAGCTGTTTTTT.

This clone was observed a handful of times. V is TRBV27 and J is TRBJ2-7, with 12 bases that match TRBD2. Losses at the gene ends were 3 bases for V and 3 bases for J; bases not matched to a gene: 12. Germline values: CDR1 MNHEY, CDR2 SMNVEV (reference sequence). The CDR3 has 18 amino acids. As DNA, the CDR3 is TGTGCCAGCAGTTTTTCACACAGGACTAGCGGGAAAAACTACGAGCAGTACTTC. It codes for CASSFSHRTSGKNYEQYF.

The chain carries TRBV5-1 and TRBJ2-1, with 11 bases aligning to TRBD2. This CDR3 is built from 14 residues. CDR1 and CDR2 from the germline V gene are SGHRS and YFSETQ. V was pared by 4 bases and J by 9 bases, with 6 bases of the junction left unmatched. This CDR3 is CASSARTSGSEQFF. CDR3 in DNA: TGCGCCAGCAGCGCCAGGACTAGCGGGTCTGAGCAGTTCTTC.

The J gene is TRBJ1-6, the V gene TRBV14; 8 nucleotides match TRBD1. Germline trimming cut 3 bases from V and 14 bases from J; bases unmatched to any gene: 6. The V gene's germline CDR1 is SGHDN and CDR2 FVKESK. This CDR3 comprises 13 residues. In DNA form, the CDR3 reads TGTGCCAGCAGCCAGGACAGGGAGTTGGCCCTCCACTTT. Protein sequence: CASSQDRELALHF.

This clone has only one observation. DNA of the CDR3: TGTGCCAGCAGCGAGACCGGGACTAGCAACAATGAGCAGTTCTTC. Translating it yields CASSETGTSNNEQFF. The gene calls are TRBV5-5 and TRBJ2-1, with 9 bases aligning to TRBD2. The V gene end was trimmed by 4 bases and the J gene end by 5 bases; junction bases not matched to a gene: 7. Germline CDR1 reads SGHKS; CDR2 reads YYEKEE (reference sequence). The CDR3 length is 15 residues.

The chain recombines TRBV19 with TRBJ1-1, with a weak D call TRBD1 (5 bases). The length of the CDR3 is 14 residues. V was clipped by 4 bases and J by 3 bases, with 12 bases between them. Germline loops: CDR1 LNHDA, CDR2 SQIVND (reference sequence). CDR3 loop: CASSRWGGDTEAFF. The CDR3 DNA sequence: TGTGCCAGTAGTAGGTGGGGGGGGGACACTGAAGCTTTCTTT.

The V and J genes are TRBV5-1 and TRBJ2-2; tentative D call: TRBD2 (5 bases). The CDR3 is 16 residues long. The germline CDR1 and CDR2 sequences are SGHRS and YFSETQ. The V end lost 3 bases, the J end lost 6 bases, and 18 bases lay between the germline ends. CDR3: CASSSQTTRTSGELFF. The CDR3, as DNA: TGCGCCAGCAGCTCGCAAACAACTAGAACCTCCGGGGAGCTGTTTTTT.

The chain employs TRBV6-2 or TRBV6-3 and TRBJ1-1; tentatively, D is TRBD1 (5 bases). Per the germline V gene, CDR1 is MNHEY and CDR2 is SVGEGT. The CDR3 is made up of 13 amino acids. V dropped 5 bases and J dropped 2 bases, with 9 bases sitting between them. CDR3 DNA: TGTGCCAGCAGTCTTACAGGTAACACTGAAGCTTTCTTT. It specifies CASSLTGNTEAFF.

The chain couples TRBV5-4 to TRBJ2-4; 7 bases fit TRBD2. Trimming cost V 3 bases and J 5 bases; bases outside gene matches: 2. Germline-derived CDR1 and CDR2 are SGHNT and YYREEE (reference sequence). This CDR3 comprises 13 residues. The CDR3 DNA sequence: TGTGCCAGCAGCTCAGGACTAGAAAACATTCAGTACTTC. Encoded protein: CASSSGLENIQYF. The full variable domain, rest sourced from reference TRBV5-4 and TRBJ2-4, is ETGVTQSPTHLIKTRGQQVTLRCSSQSGHNTVSWYQQALGQGPQFIFQYYREEENGRGNFPPRFSGLQFPNYSSELNVNALELDDSALYLCASSSGLENIQYFGAGTRLSVL.

The chain carries TRBV6-5 and TRBJ2-7; D gene ambiguous. V shed 6 bases and J shed 2 bases, with 11 bases lying between them. The CDR3 length is 13 residues. CDR1 is MNHEY, CDR2 SVGAGI, per germline. Written as DNA, the CDR3 is TGTGCCAGCAGCCTGGGTCCCCCCTACGAGCAGTACTTC. Translated, it gives CASSLGPPYEQYF.

The chain recombines TRBV7-2 with TRBJ2-2, with 8 bases lining up with TRBD2. This CDR3 region has 17 residues. Looked up from germline, CDR1 is SGHTA and CDR2 is FQGNSA. With V trimmed by 2 bases and J by 4 bases, 9 bases remained unmatched. DNA of the CDR3: TGTGCCAGCAGCTTACGGGGGGGGCCCTCGAGCACCGGGGAGCTGTTTTTT. Protein product: CASSLRGGPSSTGELFF.